This record concerns one T cell receptor (beta chain) sequence. These data are taken from a study of T cells in Graves' hyperthyroidism and ophthalmopathy. Uncontrolled infection, other autoimmune disease, pregnancy or lactation led to exclusion. The V gene lost 3 bases and the J gene lost 7 bases, with 15 bases spanning the gap. Germline-derived CDR1 and CDR2 are DFQATT and SNEGSKA (reference sequence). There are 13 residues in the CDR3. There were TCR beta CDR3 regions amplified from RNA transcripts. The HTBI primer set served for first-round RT-PCR of the TCR CDR3. TCRdb fed the multiplex PCR reads into MiXCR, producing one record per CDR3 protein. The sample shows approximately 420,000 distinct CDR3 sequences, about 13% of them seen only once.

V gene TRBV20-1 combines with J gene TRBJ1-2, with D uncertain. This TCR was recovered from a woman aged 18-35 years with Graves' hyperthyroidism. What was sequenced was blood. The CDR3 loop is CSARVVGYSGYTF. The CDR3 coding sequence is TGCAGTGCTAGGGTCGTCGGGTATAGTGGCTACACCTTC.